This TCR beta chain was sequenced for a study of control samples from healthy donors and cancer patients. This CDR3 region has 17 residues. CDR1 SGHRS and CDR2 YFSETQ come from the germline V gene. V lost 2 bases to trimming and J lost 7 bases; unmatched junction nucleotides: 10. The method was immunoSEQ multiplex PCR; TCRdb's version includes in-frame clones alone and lacks a portion of them. The sample carries approximately 210,000 clones, about nine tenths recorded once. This chain uses TRBV5-1 with TRBJ1-6; 9 bases are shared with TRBD1. This receptor was taken from a man in his thirties or forties in good health. The sequenced material came from blood. CDR3 sequence reads: CASSFGQGRMWNSPLHF. The CDR3 DNA sequence: TGCGCCAGCAGCTTTGGACAGGGGAGGATGTGGAATTCACCCCTCCACTTT.